Here is one TCR beta chain with its context. The sample originates from a study of shared clonotypes between healthy human individuals. Profiling relied on immunoSEQ multiplex PCR, and the TCRdb table lists in-frame clones only, not all of them. The repertoire consists of about 1.5 million clones, with 95% to 99% occurring once and the leading ten covering 0.45%. This sequence was found in a man aged 25 to 40 in good health. Sequencing was done on a sample of naive CD4+ T cells sorted from blood. The subset here: CD45RA+ positively selected.

CDR3 in DNA: TGCACCAGCAGCCAAGGGGGCACAGATACGCAGTATTTT. This sequence encodes CTSSQGGTDTQYF. The rearrangement links TRBV1 to TRBJ2-3. TRBV1 constitutes a pseudogene. The CDR3 is 13 residues long.